The 6 T cell receptor beta chains listed next were all sequenced from one sample in a study of OX40 agonist ivuxolimab in advanced cancers. Clones were sequenced by immunoSEQ multiplex PCR, and TCRdb holds only the in-frame ones, with some missing. The table has 65,000 to 75,000 clones, 80% to 90% seen once. The input for sequencing was CD4+ or CD8+ T cells sorted from blood, taken in a trial of the OX40 agonist ivuxolimab. The receptors derive from an adult with an advanced solid tumor such as melanoma, head and neck, liver or kidney cancer.

With respect to this clone: At one end, the junction sequence differs from germline, possibly due to a read error. The DNA of the CDR3 is TGTGCTAGCAGTCCCGGGACTGTAAGCGCCGGGGAGCTGTTTTTT. Translated: CASSPGTVSAGELFF. The rearrangement joins TRBV7-7 to TRBJ2-2; perhaps TRBD2 as D (6 bases). The CDR3 has 15 residues. The germline V gene has CDR1 SSHAT and CDR2 FNYEAQ (reference sequence).

The V call is TRBV27, the J call TRBJ1-4; no firm D call. Germline CDR1 is MNHEY and CDR2 is SMNVEV (reference sequence). The CDR3 spans 14 residues. V lost 3 bases to trimming and J lost 6 bases, with 11 bases between them. Here the CDR3 reads CASSLRRADEKLFF. The CDR3 coding sequence is TGTGCCAGCAGTTTGAGGAGGGCTGATGAAAAACTGTTTTTT.

This chain uses TRBV2 with TRBJ1-2, with 9 positions matching TRBD1. The V segment lost 6 bases and the J segment 5 bases; nucleotides outside the gene matches: 7. Germline loops: CDR1 SNHLY, CDR2 FYNNEI. The CDR3 length is 14 residues. Written as DNA, the CDR3 is TGTGCCAGCAGGTTACAGGGGGCCCGGTATGGCTACACCTTC. Its protein is CASRLQGARYGYTF.

The chain combines TRBV27 with TRBJ1-3; 7 bases agree with TRBD1. The CDR3 has 13 amino acids. The trim removed 5 bases at V and 7 bases at J, leaving 5 bases unmatched. Germline CDR1 and CDR2: MNHEY and SMNVEV (reference sequence). CDR3 sequence (DNA): TGTGCCAGCAGTGAGGGGGCAAGGAACACCATATATTTT. Its protein is CASSEGARNTIYF.

The chain is built from TRBV5-1 and TRBJ2-7, with 8 bases aligning to TRBD2. Germline V CDR1 and CDR2: SGHRS, YFSETQ. This CDR3 has 15 amino acids. Unmatched junction bases numbered 7, after V lost 0 bases and J lost 5 bases. The CDR3 loop is CASSLALTSDDEQYF. CDR3 coding DNA: TGCGCCAGCAGCTTGGCGTTGACTAGCGACGACGAGCAGTACTTC.

This chain joins TRBV5-1 and TRBJ1-1; weak D call: TRBD1 (6 bases). Trimming left V 4 bases short and J 6 bases short, with 19 bases between. The CDR3 covers 15 residues. Germline CDR1 reads SGHRS; CDR2 reads YFSETQ. In DNA, the CDR3 is TGCGCCAGCAGCGGGGGGCACAACGTGCGCGCTGAAGCTTTCTTT. Translated: CASSGGHNVRAEAFF.